This T cell receptor (beta chain) was recorded in a study of T cell repertoires in cytomegalovirus infection. Overall study: Used in the study were CMV epitopes, some recently identified and HLA-C-restricted, others well-studied and HLA-B-restricted.

Details on this clonotype: What it binds is not known.

Regarding the study as a whole: HLA-C-restricted TCR beta clonotypes specific for CMV led the ex vivo response.

Germline CDR1 reads SEHNR; CDR2 reads FQNEAQ (reference sequence). The CDR3 runs to 9 residues. V was cut by 6 bases and J by 9 bases, with 6 bases left in between. A single record per CDR3 protein comes from TCRdb applying MiXCR to the reads. The sample comprises some 900,000 distinct CDR3 sequences, 32% of which are singletons, and around 12% rests with the top ten. This TCR came from a human donor in good health (CMV status not recorded). Some clones in this sample may be carry-over from other donors' samples. The chain recombines TRBV7-9 with TRBJ2-7, with D perhaps matching TRBD2 (6 bases). The starting material was cultured CD8+ T cells from PBMCs, obtained from culture after CMV antigen stimulation. In nucleotides, the CDR3 is TGTGCCAGCAGGGGGGGGCAGTACGTC. This encodes CASRGGQYV.